The clone carrying this TCR beta chain showed up just a few times. These data come from a study of early T cells in non-severe SARS-CoV-2 infection. The CDR3 has 16 amino acids. V gave up 5 bases and J gave up 0 bases, with 14 bases separating them. Germline-derived CDR1 and CDR2 are SGHTA and FQGTGA. Individual cDNA molecules each received unique molecular identifiers attached to them. TCRdb reprocessed the 5' RACE reads via MiXCR and lists one record per CDR3 protein. The sample gives around 46,000 distinct CDR3 sequences, roughly 5.7% of which show up once; 5.4% is in the top ten. Specimen: whole blood, collected at baseline. This sequence originates from an adult who was a healthcare worker with PCR-confirmed SARS-CoV-2 infection or an uninfected control (not recorded which). The chain employs TRBV7-3 and TRBJ2-1; maybe TRBD2 (6 bases). The DNA for the CDR3 is TGTGCCAGCAGCCCCAGCCGGGAGAGCTCCTACAATGAGCAGTTCTTC. Its translation: CASSPSRESSYNEQFF.